Following are 3 T cell receptor beta chains from one sample sequenced in a study of T cells after yellow fever vaccination. From the 5' RACE reads, TCRdb called clonotypes with MiXCR, one entry per CDR3 protein. The sample gives just under 85,000 distinct CDR3 sequences, about an eighth of which show up once; roughly 25% is in the top ten. Sequencing was performed on CD8+ T cells not binding an NS4B(214-222) dextramer, sorted from PBMCs, taken roughly 20 days after the first yellow fever vaccination. These receptors originate from a young man who received the YFV17D yellow fever vaccine.

The chain links TRBV7-2 to TRBJ2-7, with 9 bases that match TRBD2. J gave up 2 bases and V 5 bases, and 10 bases lay outside the gene matches. The CDR3 has 16 amino acids. CDR1 and CDR2 from the germline V gene are SGHTA and FQGNSA. The CDR3, as DNA: TGTGCCAGCAGCCTGGGGAGCGGGGGGTTCCCCTACGAGCAGTACTTC. As protein: CASSLGSGGFPYEQYF.

V gene TRBV7-3 combines with J gene TRBJ2-5, with D perhaps TRBD1 or TRBD2 (5 bases each). The CDR3 consists of 14 residues. Trimming pared 5 bases from V and 5 bases from J, leaving 15 bases between. Germline V lookup: CDR1 SGHTA, CDR2 FQGTGA. The CDR3 bases are TGTGCCAGCAGCGCATCTGGGACCGAGGAGACCCAGTACTTC. Translation gives CASSASGTEETQYF.

This chain uses TRBV3-1 with TRBJ1-5, with a possible D match to TRBD1 (5 bases). Germline CDR1 and CDR2: LGHDT and YNNKEL (reference sequence). This CDR3 contains 15 residues. The V gene lost 2 bases and the J gene lost 6 bases, with 14 bases spanning the gap. The CDR3 protein is CASSQSGRPGQPQHF. For the CDR3, the DNA is TGTGCCAGCAGCCAATCGGGACGGCCCGGTCAGCCCCAGCATTTT.